The rows below give T cell receptor beta chains drawn from one sample of a study of blood T cells in healthy people across ages. TCRdb called the 5' RACE reads again in MiXCR, with one record for every CDR3 protein. There are over a million distinct CDR3 sequences in the sample; around 59% occur only once, and 5% to 7% lies in the top ten. Sequenced: blood. These receptors came from a man aged 18 to 35 in good health. The CDR3 runs from the conserved cysteine through the conserved F or W. The D gene is left open where the match is weak. Expanded clones get a size class; other rows say once, few or many, or leave the size out.

j_gene,abundance,v_gene,d_gene,CDR3nt,CDR3aa
TRBJ1-2,.,TRBV6-5,TRBD1,TGTGCCAGCAGTTACTCCAACCCCATTGGACAGGGGGGGGGCTACACCTTC,CASSYSNPIGQGGGYTF
TRBJ2-7,.,TRBV6-1,TRBD2,TGTGCCAGCAGTGAAGGACTAGCGGGAGGGGAAGTCAACGAGCAGTACTTC,CASSEGLAGGEVNEQYF
TRBJ1-2,.,TRBV10-3,.,TGTGCCATCACCCAGATGGGGTCCGGCTACACCTTC,CAITQMGSGYTF
TRBJ1-6,.,TRBV7-9,.,TGTGCCAGCAGCTTAGCGACTACTCCCTATAATTCACCCCTCCACTTT,CASSLATTPYNSPLHF
TRBJ1-2,few,TRBV6-2/TRBV6-3,.,TGTGCCAGCAGTTACTCGATCGAGCAGGGCACTAACTATGGCTACACCTTC,CASSYSIEQGTNYGYTF
TRBJ2-5,.,TRBV7-9,.,TGTGCCAGCATTTCAGGGGTGGAAGAGACCCAGTACTTC,CASISGVEETQYF
TRBJ2-5,.,TRBV28,TRBD1,TGTGCCAGCAGTTTATCCGAGACAGGGGGCGCTTCGGGGTTAGAGACCCAGTACTTC,CASSLSETGGASGLETQYF
TRBJ1-5,.,TRBV12-3/TRBV12-4,TRBD1,TGTGCCAGCAGTTTAGGAGGGGACAGGGACCAGCATTTT,CASSLGGDRDQHF
TRBJ2-7,.,TRBV10-3,.,TGTGCCATCAGTGAGTCGGGGGGGGACAGTCCCTACGAGCAGTACTTC,CAISESGGDSPYEQYF
TRBJ1-5,.,TRBV20-1,.,TGCAGTGCTTCCTTATTTAATCAGCCCCAGCATTTT,CSASLFNQPQHF
TRBJ1-1,.,TRBV28,.,TGTGCCAGCAGTTCCAGCGATAGTATGAACACTGAAGCTTTCTTT,CASSSSDSMNTEAFF
TRBJ2-7,once,TRBV29-1,TRBD2,TGCGGCGTGGCCAGCGGGAGGGCCCTTTACGAGCAGTACTTC,CGVASGRALYEQYF
TRBJ1-4,few,TRBV12-3/TRBV12-4,.,TGTGCCAGCAGCCGAGACATCTATGAAAAACTGTTTTTT,CASSRDIYEKLFF
TRBJ1-2,.,TRBV20-1,.,TGCAGTGCTAGTTCAGGCTACTATGGCTACACCTTC,CSASSGYYGYTF
TRBJ2-1,few,TRBV13,TRBD1,TGTGCCAGCAGCTTACGTGGGACAGGGGACAATGAGCAGTTCTTC,CASSLRGTGDNEQFF
TRBJ2-7,.,TRBV5-1,TRBD1,TGCGCCAGCAGCTCTAACTATAGGGGGCGGCCCTACGAGCAGTACTTC,CASSSNYRGRPYEQYF
TRBJ2-1,.,TRBV5-6,.,TGTGCCAGCAGCTGGGAGCCGGCCCCCGGGCATGAGCAGTTCTTC,CASSWEPAPGHEQFF
TRBJ2-5,.,TRBV5-1,.,TGCGCCAGCAGACCCGGGACTCATCAAGAGACCCAGTACTTC,CASRPGTHQETQYF
TRBJ2-3,.,TRBV6-5,.,TGTGCCAGCAGCCCCCGATCCCAGGATACGCAGTATTTT,CASSPRSQDTQYF
TRBJ2-2,.,TRBV28,TRBD2,TGTGCCAGCAGTACCTTGGGACTAGCGGGGGGAACCGGGGAGCTGTTTTTT,CASSTLGLAGGTGELFF
TRBJ1-2,.,TRBV10-3,.,TGTGCCATCAGTGAGAATAACCCGGGGGATATTAACTATGGCTACACCTTC,CAISENNPGDINYGYTF
TRBJ2-7,.,TRBV20-1,.,TGCAGTGCTAGATGGGTAGCCGGCGAGCAGTACTTC,CSARWVAGEQYF
TRBJ2-1,.,TRBV20-1,.,TGCAGTGCCAGAGTGGGAGGGGGTGTCCCTTACAATGAGCAGTTCTTC,CSARVGGGVPYNEQFF
TRBJ2-3,.,TRBV27,.,TGTGCCACTGAAGGGCGGCATACGCAGTATTTT,CATEGRHTQYF
TRBJ2-7,.,TRBV7-6,.,TGTGCCAGCAGCTTACTCCTCGAGGGGTACGAGCAGTACTTC,CASSLLLEGYEQYF
TRBJ2-7,.,TRBV4-1,TRBD2,TGCGCCAGCAGCCAAGGACTAGCGGGAGCGTTCGAGCAGTACTTC,CASSQGLAGAFEQYF
TRBJ2-3,.,TRBV4-1,.,TGCGCCAGCAGCCAAGTAGAGGCGTCCCCACCGTATTTT,CASSQVEASPPYF
TRBJ1-1,.,TRBV12-5,.,TGTGCTAGTGGTTTGGTACAGGGCTCGTTCAGCAAGGAAGCTTTCTTT,CASGLVQGSFSKEAFF
TRBJ2-1,.,TRBV4-1,TRBD2,TGCGCCAGCAGCCAAGGGGACCCGGGACTACCTGTTTCCGGTGAGCAGTTCTTC,CASSQGDPGLPVSGEQFF
TRBJ2-5,.,TRBV21-1,.,TGTGCCAGCAGCAACCCGACCACGCGGCTGAACCCCAATGAGCAGTACTTC,CASSNPTTRLNPNEQYF
TRBJ2-1,.,TRBV6-2/TRBV6-3,TRBD2,TGTGCCAGCAGTTTCGGAAGTTGGCCTAGCGGTTACAATGAGCAGTTCTTC,CASSFGSWPSGYNEQFF
TRBJ1-5,.,TRBV27,.,TGTGCCAGCAGTTTATCGATTCATCAGCCCCAGCATTTT,CASSLSIHQPQHF
TRBJ2-1,few,TRBV20-1,.,TGCAGTGCTAGTTCAGCGGGTGCCTACAATGAGCAGTTCTTC,CSASSAGAYNEQFF
TRBJ1-2,few,TRBV4-2,TRBD1,TGTGCCAGCATTGGGGCGACAGGGGGTTACTATGGCTACACCTTC,CASIGATGGYYGYTF
TRBJ2-3,.,TRBV5-4,.,TGTGCCAGCTCGGTGTTAGGGGAAGATACGCAGTATTTT,CASSVLGEDTQYF
TRBJ2-3,few,TRBV29-1,TRBD2,TGCAGCGTCGCCACGGGACTAGCAAAAACCCGCCCAACCACAGATACGCAGTATTTT,CSVATGLAKTRPTTDTQYF
TRBJ2-2,.,TRBV11-2,.,TGTGCCAGCAGCCCAGTAGGGGTCAGGGTAACCACCGGGGAGCTGTTTTTT,CASSPVGVRVTTGELFF
TRBJ2-1,few,TRBV28,.,TGTGCCAGCAGTTCAGCCAGGGAGAACAATGAGCAGTTCTTC,CASSSARENNEQFF
TRBJ2-5,.,TRBV9,.,TGTGCCAGCAGCTACAGACTAGGGGGATACCAAGAGACCCAGTACTTC,CASSYRLGGYQETQYF
TRBJ2-3,.,TRBV20-1,.,TGCAGTGCTAGAGTGCCCGTCAGCACAGATACGCAGTATTTT,CSARVPVSTDTQYF
TRBJ2-5,once,TRBV4-2,.,TGTGCCAGCAGCCAAGATGGTTCTGACACGGAGACCCAGTACTTC,CASSQDGSDTETQYF
TRBJ2-1,.,TRBV6-5,.,TGTGCCAGCAGTCACCTGGAGAGGGGAAGTCGGGATGCGCAGTTCTTC,CASSHLERGSRDAQFF
TRBJ2-7,.,TRBV9,TRBD1,TGTGCCAGCAGCGTGGGATTGGGACAGGGAGTTAACGAGCAGTACTTC,CASSVGLGQGVNEQYF
TRBJ1-2,few,TRBV4-2,TRBD1,TGTGCCAGCAGCCAAGAACAGGGGGCGCCGGTCCGTGGCTACACCTTC,CASSQEQGAPVRGYTF
TRBJ2-5,.,TRBV2,.,TGTGCCAGCAGTGAAGAACTTGGGGGATTACAAGAGACCCAGTACTTC,CASSEELGGLQETQYF
TRBJ2-6,.,TRBV25-1,.,TGTGCCACCTACGACAACTCTGGGGCCAACGTCCTGACTTTC,CATYDNSGANVLTF
TRBJ2-1,few,TRBV20-1,TRBD2,TGCAGTGCTAGGCCCCCCGCTAGCGGGAGTCTCAATGAGCAGTTCTTC,CSARPPASGSLNEQFF
TRBJ1-1,few,TRBV7-9,.,TGTGCCAGCCAAAACGGACCGGTGAACACTGAAGCTTTCTTT,CASQNGPVNTEAFF
TRBJ2-5,.,TRBV20-1,.,TGCAGTGGTCAGAGGGGGGTTGCGGAGACCCAGTACTTC,CSGQRGVAETQYF
TRBJ1-2,few,TRBV10-3,.,TGTGCCATCGGCTCGGTAGGATTGTATGGCTACACCTTC,CAIGSVGLYGYTF
TRBJ2-1,.,TRBV7-2,.,TGTGCTAGCAGCTTCCAGGTCTACAATGAGCAGTTCTTC,CASSFQVYNEQFF
TRBJ1-6,once,TRBV20-1,.,TGCAGTGCTGCTCACCCGGGACAAAATAATTCACCCCTCCACTTT,CSAAHPGQNNSPLHF
TRBJ1-4,.,TRBV5-6,.,TGTGCCAGCAGCCAACGGGTCGGATCTAATGAAAAACTGTTTTTT,CASSQRVGSNEKLFF
TRBJ2-7,.,TRBV2,.,TGTGCCAGCAGTGACGGGGGTCCAGGGTACTACGAGCAGTACTTC,CASSDGGPGYYEQYF
TRBJ2-7,few,TRBV19,TRBD2,TGTGCCAGTAGTAAAACTAGCGGGAGTTACGAGCAGTACTTC,CASSKTSGSYEQYF